These T cell receptor beta chains were read from a single sample in a study of blood T cell repertoires in COVID-19. The table came from immunoSEQ multiplex PCR; TCRdb's copy has only in-frame clones and leaves some out. There are roughly 150,000 clones in the sample; approximately 85% occur only once, and 5% to 6% lies in the top ten. Sequenced sample: peripheral blood. These receptors all come from a woman aged 45-60 years with COVID-19, enrolled during active disease. Both conserved end residues are part of each CDR3. Each record gives: D gene, V gene, clone size, J gene, CDR3 DNA, CDR3 protein. The D gene is left open where the match is weak. Rows give clone size only sometimes, using once, few, many, or a class for an expanded clone.

D gene: TRBD1; V gene: TRBV7-9; clone size: .; J gene: TRBJ2-2; CDR3 DNA: TGTGCCAGCAGCTCCATGGGACAGGGGTCGTCCGGGGAGCTGTTTTTT; CDR3 protein: CASSSMGQGSSGELFF
D gene: TRBD1; V gene: TRBV10-1; clone size: .; J gene: TRBJ2-7; CDR3 DNA: TGCGCCAGCAGCTATTACAGGGGAGCCTACGAGCAGTACTTC; CDR3 protein: CASSYYRGAYEQYF
D gene: .; V gene: TRBV29-1; clone size: .; J gene: TRBJ2-7; CDR3 DNA: TGCAGCGCCTCCCGGGGCTACGAGCAGTACTTC; CDR3 protein: CSASRGYEQYF
D gene: .; V gene: TRBV6-2/TRBV6-3; clone size: .; J gene: TRBJ2-7; CDR3 DNA: TGTGCCAGCAGTTCCAGGAGGAGCTCCTACGAGCAGTACTTC; CDR3 protein: CASSSRRSSYEQYF
D gene: .; V gene: TRBV9; clone size: .; J gene: TRBJ2-3; CDR3 DNA: TGTGCCAGCAGCGTAGAGGGGGACACAGATACGCAGTATTTT; CDR3 protein: CASSVEGDTDTQYF
D gene: .; V gene: TRBV3-1/TRBV3-2; clone size: .; J gene: TRBJ1-2; CDR3 DNA: TGTGCCAGCAGCCAAGATCTGCTTCGAGGGCGTCCGGGGAGTAACTATGGCTACACCTTC; CDR3 protein: CASSQDLLRGRPGSNYGYTF
D gene: TRBD2; V gene: TRBV9; clone size: .; J gene: TRBJ2-2; CDR3 DNA: TGTGCCAGCAGCGTATCCCTTGAGGCTAGCGGAACCCCGAACACCGGGGAGCTGTTTTTT; CDR3 protein: CASSVSLEASGTPNTGELFF
D gene: .; V gene: TRBV2; clone size: .; J gene: TRBJ1-6; CDR3 DNA: TGTGCCAGAGGTCCGGGGGGGCAGCCTAATTCACCCCTCCACTTT; CDR3 protein: CARGPGGQPNSPLHF
D gene: TRBD2; V gene: TRBV10-3; clone size: .; J gene: TRBJ2-4; CDR3 DNA: TGTGCCATCAGTGAGTCTACTAGCGGGGAAAAGGGCATTCAGTACTTC; CDR3 protein: CAISESTSGEKGIQYF
D gene: .; V gene: TRBV5-6; clone size: .; J gene: TRBJ1-1; CDR3 DNA: TGTGCCAGCAGCGCTACAGGGTTCGAGGATGAAGCTTTCTTT; CDR3 protein: CASSATGFEDEAFF
D gene: TRBD2; V gene: TRBV9; clone size: .; J gene: TRBJ2-1; CDR3 DNA: TGTGCCAGCGGTAGCGGGGCCTACAATGAGCAGTTCTTC; CDR3 protein: CASGSGAYNEQFF
D gene: TRBD1; V gene: TRBV5-4; clone size: .; J gene: TRBJ1-2; CDR3 DNA: TGTGCCAGCAGCTTGGGGGGACAGGGTAGAGATGGCTACACCTTC; CDR3 protein: CASSLGGQGRDGYTF
D gene: TRBD1; V gene: TRBV28; clone size: .; J gene: TRBJ1-4; CDR3 DNA: TGTGCCAGCAGTTTAGGCAGGGCAGGGGACAGTGAAAAACTGTTTTTT; CDR3 protein: CASSLGRAGDSEKLFF
D gene: .; V gene: TRBV19; clone size: .; J gene: TRBJ2-7; CDR3 DNA: TGTGCCAGTAGTAAAGGCGGACAAAATAACGAGCAGTACTTC; CDR3 protein: CASSKGGQNNEQYF
D gene: TRBD2; V gene: TRBV28; clone size: .; J gene: TRBJ2-1; CDR3 DNA: TGTGCCAGCAGTTTGAGCGGGGTTTACAATGAGCAGTTCTTC; CDR3 protein: CASSLSGVYNEQFF
D gene: TRBD2; V gene: TRBV11-1; clone size: .; J gene: TRBJ2-5; CDR3 DNA: TGTGCCAGCAGCTTAGTGGACGCGGGGGGGTCTGAGACCCAGTACTTC; CDR3 protein: CASSLVDAGGSETQYF
D gene: .; V gene: TRBV18; clone size: .; J gene: TRBJ1-1; CDR3 DNA: TGTGCCAGCTCACCACCTTTGGGAAGCAGGGGAGAGACTGAAGCTTTCTTT; CDR3 protein: CASSPPLGSRGETEAFF
D gene: TRBD2; V gene: TRBV7-3; clone size: many; J gene: TRBJ2-3; CDR3 DNA: TGTGCCAGCAGCGGGAGCGGGGGGAGGATAGATACGCAGTATTTT; CDR3 protein: CASSGSGGRIDTQYF
D gene: .; V gene: TRBV19; clone size: .; J gene: TRBJ2-1; CDR3 DNA: TGTGCCAGTAGTACAGGGGTGGTTTCTTACAATGAGCAGTTCTTC; CDR3 protein: CASSTGVVSYNEQFF
D gene: .; V gene: TRBV5-4; clone size: .; J gene: TRBJ1-4; CDR3 DNA: TGTGCCAGCAGCTTTATCGGCCAGGGCCTCGATGAAAAACTGTTTTTT; CDR3 protein: CASSFIGQGLDEKLFF
D gene: TRBD1; V gene: TRBV11-2; clone size: .; J gene: TRBJ2-7; CDR3 DNA: TGTGCCAGCAGCTTAGTCCCCCAGGGGGCTGGATCCTACGAGCAGTACTTC; CDR3 protein: CASSLVPQGAGSYEQYF
D gene: .; V gene: TRBV5-1; clone size: few; J gene: TRBJ2-7; CDR3 DNA: TGCGCCAGCACGGGGGACAGCGTCTACGAGCAGTACTTC; CDR3 protein: CASTGDSVYEQYF
D gene: .; V gene: TRBV19; clone size: .; J gene: TRBJ2-2; CDR3 DNA: TGTGCCAGTAGTATAGTTGGGGGCGGCACCGGGGAGCTGTTTTTT; CDR3 protein: CASSIVGGGTGELFF
D gene: TRBD1; V gene: TRBV2; clone size: .; J gene: TRBJ1-5; CDR3 DNA: TGTGCCAGCAGTGAGAAGGGGGCCAGCAATCAGCCCCAGCATTTT; CDR3 protein: CASSEKGASNQPQHF
D gene: TRBD2; V gene: TRBV3-1/TRBV3-2; clone size: .; J gene: TRBJ2-7; CDR3 DNA: TGTGCCAGCAGCCAAGAGCTAGCGGGGTTTTACGAGCAGTACTTC; CDR3 protein: CASSQELAGFYEQYF
D gene: .; V gene: TRBV7-9; clone size: few; J gene: TRBJ2-7; CDR3 DNA: TGTGCCAGCAGCCAAACAGACAGCCCAGCCTACGAGCAGTACTTC; CDR3 protein: CASSQTDSPAYEQYF
D gene: .; V gene: TRBV6-2/TRBV6-3; clone size: few; J gene: TRBJ1-6; CDR3 DNA: TGTGCCAGCAGTTACTCGAGGGGGGGCGCCGATAATTCACCCCTCCACTTT; CDR3 protein: CASSYSRGGADNSPLHF
D gene: TRBD2; V gene: TRBV10-2; clone size: .; J gene: TRBJ2-3; CDR3 DNA: TGCGCCAGCACAGCGGGGGCAGATACGCAGTATTTT; CDR3 protein: CASTAGADTQYF
D gene: TRBD1; V gene: TRBV5-4; clone size: few; J gene: TRBJ2-7; CDR3 DNA: TGTGCCAGCAGCTTGGCCGTGGGACAGGGTCTCTACGAGCAGTACTTC; CDR3 protein: CASSLAVGQGLYEQYF
D gene: .; V gene: TRBV19; clone size: .; J gene: TRBJ2-2; CDR3 DNA: TGTGCCAGTAGTTCGGTAGCCGGGGAGCTGTTTTTT; CDR3 protein: CASSSVAGELFF
D gene: .; V gene: TRBV2; clone size: .; J gene: TRBJ1-1; CDR3 DNA: TGTGCCAGCAGTGGACAGGTGAACACTGAAGCTTTCTTT; CDR3 protein: CASSGQVNTEAFF
D gene: .; V gene: TRBV19; clone size: .; J gene: TRBJ2-1; CDR3 DNA: TGTGCCAGTAGTATAGGGTGGGCGAATGAGCAGTTCTTC; CDR3 protein: CASSIGWANEQFF
D gene: .; V gene: TRBV6-4; clone size: .; J gene: TRBJ2-3; CDR3 DNA: TGTGCCAGCAGTGACGGGGGGTCAGATACGCAGTATTTT; CDR3 protein: CASSDGGSDTQYF
D gene: TRBD1; V gene: TRBV18; clone size: .; J gene: TRBJ2-5; CDR3 DNA: TGTGCCAGCTCTTCGGGACAGCTCCAAGAGACCCAGTACTTC; CDR3 protein: CASSSGQLQETQYF
D gene: TRBD2; V gene: TRBV24-1; clone size: .; J gene: TRBJ2-7; CDR3 DNA: TGTGCCACCAGTGATTCGGGAGGGTGGAACGAGCAGTACTTC; CDR3 protein: CATSDSGGWNEQYF
D gene: .; V gene: TRBV27; clone size: .; J gene: TRBJ1-2; CDR3 DNA: TGTGCCAGCAGTTTCCAACCTCCACATACTACAGGCTACACCTTC; CDR3 protein: CASSFQPPHTTGYTF
D gene: TRBD1; V gene: TRBV2; clone size: .; J gene: TRBJ1-1; CDR3 DNA: TGTGCCAGCAGTGAAGGGGACAGGGGGAACACTGAAGCTTTCTTT; CDR3 protein: CASSEGDRGNTEAFF
D gene: .; V gene: TRBV6-5; clone size: once; J gene: TRBJ1-4; CDR3 DNA: TGTGCCAGCAGTTACACAGAACGGAATGAAAAACTGTTTTTT; CDR3 protein: CASSYTERNEKLFF
D gene: TRBD1; V gene: TRBV7-3; clone size: once; J gene: TRBJ2-1; CDR3 DNA: TGTGCCAGCAGCCTCACCGCCCGCGGGACAGGGGGTTGGGGTGAGCAGTTCTTC; CDR3 protein: CASSLTARGTGGWGEQFF
D gene: TRBD1; V gene: TRBV6-5; clone size: .; J gene: TRBJ2-1; CDR3 DNA: TGTGCCAGCTCGCTCTTCGGGACAGGGGGTGAGCAGTTCTTC; CDR3 protein: CASSLFGTGGEQFF
D gene: TRBD1; V gene: TRBV5-1; clone size: .; J gene: TRBJ1-2; CDR3 DNA: TGCGCCAGCAGTTCGGACAGGGCCATAGGTTCCTATGGCTACACCTTC; CDR3 protein: CASSSDRAIGSYGYTF
D gene: .; V gene: TRBV7-9; clone size: .; J gene: TRBJ1-4; CDR3 DNA: TGTGCCAGCAGCCCTCGGCAGCCAGGAACTGAAAAACTGTTTTTT; CDR3 protein: CASSPRQPGTEKLFF
D gene: TRBD2; V gene: TRBV3-1/TRBV3-2; clone size: .; J gene: TRBJ2-1; CDR3 DNA: TGTGCCAGCAGCCAAGACCTAGCGGGGGGCCGGGAGCAGTTCTTC; CDR3 protein: CASSQDLAGGREQFF
D gene: .; V gene: TRBV6-6; clone size: .; J gene: TRBJ1-5; CDR3 DNA: TGTGCCAGCAGTTACCAGGAAGATAATCAGCCCCAGCATTTT; CDR3 protein: CASSYQEDNQPQHF
D gene: .; V gene: TRBV2; clone size: .; J gene: TRBJ1-5; CDR3 DNA: TGTGCCAGCAGTGAAGGAGGGTACTTTCGCTATAGCAATCAGCCCCAGCATTTT; CDR3 protein: CASSEGGYFRYSNQPQHF
D gene: TRBD1; V gene: TRBV7-8; clone size: few; J gene: TRBJ1-3; CDR3 DNA: TGTGCCAGCAGCTTAGGGGACAGAGGGGCTGGAAACACCATATATTTT; CDR3 protein: CASSLGDRGAGNTIYF
D gene: TRBD2; V gene: TRBV2; clone size: .; J gene: TRBJ2-7; CDR3 DNA: TGTGCCAGCAGTGAAACTAGCGGGGGGGCCGCCGAGCAGTACTTC; CDR3 protein: CASSETSGGAAEQYF
D gene: TRBD1; V gene: TRBV7-2; clone size: .; J gene: TRBJ1-6; CDR3 DNA: TGTGCCAGCACCGCCGGACAGGGGTCGAATTCACCCCTCCACTTT; CDR3 protein: CASTAGQGSNSPLHF
D gene: TRBD1; V gene: TRBV2; clone size: .; J gene: TRBJ2-7; CDR3 DNA: TGTGCCAGCAGACAGGGGGCCGCCTACGAGCAGTACTTC; CDR3 protein: CASRQGAAYEQYF
D gene: TRBD1; V gene: TRBV6-2/TRBV6-3; clone size: .; J gene: TRBJ1-5; CDR3 DNA: TGTGCCAGCAGTTACCTTGGGACAGGTGGAAGCAATCAGCCCCAGCATTTT; CDR3 protein: CASSYLGTGGSNQPQHF
D gene: .; V gene: TRBV4-1; clone size: .; J gene: TRBJ1-2; CDR3 DNA: TGCGCCAGCAGCCAAGATGGGACAAGCTATGGCTACACCTTC; CDR3 protein: CASSQDGTSYGYTF
D gene: TRBD2; V gene: TRBV3-1/TRBV3-2; clone size: .; J gene: TRBJ2-7; CDR3 DNA: TGTGCCAGCAGCCAAGGGGGAGGGTCGACTCACGAGCAGTACTTC; CDR3 protein: CASSQGGGSTHEQYF
D gene: TRBD1; V gene: TRBV5-4; clone size: few; J gene: TRBJ2-1; CDR3 DNA: TGTGCCAGCAGACCGACAGGGGGCGCGGGCAATGAGCAGTTCTTC; CDR3 protein: CASRPTGGAGNEQFF
D gene: .; V gene: TRBV27; clone size: .; J gene: TRBJ1-5; CDR3 DNA: TGTGCCAGCAGTTTTAGGGGAATCTATAGCAATCAGCCCCAGCATTTT; CDR3 protein: CASSFRGIYSNQPQHF
D gene: TRBD1; V gene: TRBV6-4; clone size: .; J gene: TRBJ2-1; CDR3 DNA: TGTGCCAGCAGTGCCACAGGGGGAGGTGAGCAGTTCTTC; CDR3 protein: CASSATGGGEQFF
D gene: .; V gene: TRBV24-1; clone size: .; J gene: TRBJ2-1; CDR3 DNA: TGTGCCACCAGTGACCATCATACGGGTGAGCAGTTCTTC; CDR3 protein: CATSDHHTGEQFF
D gene: .; V gene: TRBV6-5; clone size: .; J gene: TRBJ1-5; CDR3 DNA: TGTGCCAGCAGCTACAGAGGACGGGGAAGCAATCAGCCCCAGCATTTT; CDR3 protein: CASSYRGRGSNQPQHF